The clone carrying this T cell receptor beta chain has more than one count but fewer than ten. The antigen is not known. These data belong to a study of graft-versus-host responses after intestinal transplantation. Here immunoSEQ multiplex PCR was the method, and the copy in TCRdb shows in-frame clones only, minus some. This sample has 100,000 to 120,000 clones, with about 94% found just once. The source is a human donor who received an intestinal transplant. Sequenced here: unstimulated CD8+ T cells sorted from spleen or lymph node cells, sampled before intestinal transplant.

Written as DNA, the CDR3 is TGTGCCAGCAGCTTGGGGGCGTATGGCTACACCTTC. Residues: CASSLGAYGYTF. The genes are TRBV5-8 and TRBJ1-2, with unresolved D. The CDR3 has 12 amino acids. The V gene lost 0 bases and the J gene lost 5 bases, with 5 bases spanning the gap. Germline CDR1 SGHTS, CDR2 YDEGEE.